This T cell receptor (beta chain) was identified in a study of shared clonotypes between healthy human individuals. For the study at large: The composition of the donors was a couple of women and a few men aged 18 to 49.

The method was immunoSEQ multiplex PCR; TCRdb's version includes in-frame clones alone and lacks a portion of them. This sample has roughly 2,500,000 clones, with roughly 93% found just once. Concerning this clone: What it binds is unknown. Distinct nucleotide sequences in the sample also encode this CDR3.

CDR1 and CDR2 from the germline V gene are SNHLY and FYNNEI. The CDR3 has 14 residues. V was cut by 4 bases and J by 0 bases, with 10 bases left in between. Whole-study results and caveats: In a few donors, around 5.5% of naive CD4 clonotypes appeared in common. A small donor pool kept down the genetic and exposure-history diversity that was represented.

Sample: naive CD4+ T cells from PBMCs. The subset denotes: CD45RA+ positively selected. The receptor's source is a man aged 18 to 30 in good health. Some clones in this sample may be carry-over from other donors' samples. J is TRBJ2-7 and V is TRBV2, with TRBD2 as a possible D gene (7 bases). The CDR3 region is CASSARGHSYEQYF. CDR3 sequence (DNA): TGTGCCAGCAGTGCGCGGGGGCACTCCTACGAGCAGTACTTC.